This T cell receptor (beta chain) was recovered during a study of T cells after posttransplantation cyclophosphamide. This clone appeared a few times. Antigen specificity is unknown. V was clipped by 5 bases and J by 5 bases, with 16 bases between them. Per the germline V gene, CDR1 is LGHNT and CDR2 is FRNRAP. CDR3 length: 15 residues. Sequenced by immunoSEQ multiplex PCR; TCRdb stores in-frame clones only, minus some. The sample has tens of thousands of clones; about 86% are singletons. The study, taken as a whole, reports: TRB clonality was highly associated with recipient CMV seropositivity and reactivation. Donor CD8+ memory clones often dominated recipient blood repertoires at later times.

The chain employs TRBV12-5 and TRBJ1-5, with D perhaps TRBD1 (5 bases). The TCR sequence derives from a man aged 30 to 39 with a blood cancer, CMV-positive, and with a related stem cell donor. Material for sequencing was PBMCs. The CDR3 nucleotides are TGTGCTAGTGGTCCGGGGGTCTCCTCTTATCAGCCCCAGCATTTT. Translated: CASGPGVSSYQPQHF.